These T cell receptor beta chains were read from a single sample in a study of vaccination effects on CD4 cells after COVID-19. Their cognate antigens are unknown. The assay was immunoSEQ multiplex PCR, and TCRdb's table has in-frame clones only and misses some. The data show 57,000 or so clones, approximately 80% seen once. The specimen was CD4+ T cells from PBMCs cultured without peptide, collected after COVID-19 vaccination. The receptors derive from a human donor who received a COVID-19 vaccine. Both conserved end residues are part of each CDR3. The D gene is left open where the match is weak. For some rows the clone size is stated as once, few or many, or as a class when expanded; others skip it.

v_gene	j_gene	abundance	d_gene	CDR3nt	CDR3aa
TRBV7-7	TRBJ2-3	.	TRBD2	TGTGCTAGCAGCTCGGGAGCGGGAGCGGGCACAGATACGCAGTATTTT	CASSSGAGAGTDTQYF
TRBV7-3	TRBJ2-1	.	.	TGTGCCAGCAGCTTATGGCCGAACCATGAGCAGTTCTTC	CASSLWPNHEQFF
TRBV30	TRBJ2-7	.	TRBD2	TGTGCCTGTTCCCTAGCGGGAGTTTCCGAGCAGTACTTC	CACSLAGVSEQYF
TRBV4-2	TRBJ1-1	.	.	TGTGCCAGCAGCCAAGATCGGTCCAGGGTGACTGAAGCTTTCTTT	CASSQDRSRVTEAFF
TRBV24-1	TRBJ1-2	.	.	TGTGCCACCAGTGATCACCAGGGGTATGGCTACACCTTC	CATSDHQGYGYTF
TRBV18	TRBJ1-1	once	.	TGTGCCAGCTCACCACGCCCCCGGGCTACGGACGAAGCTTTCTTT	CASSPRPRATDEAFF
TRBV24-1	TRBJ2-2	.	TRBD2	TGTGCCACCAGTGATTCGGGACTACTCTTCACCGGGGAGCTGTTTTTT	CATSDSGLLFTGELFF
TRBV7-9	TRBJ2-5	.	.	TGTGCCAGCAGCTTAAACCCCCGGGGGATTCAGGAGACCCAGTACTTC	CASSLNPRGIQETQYF
TRBV19	TRBJ2-2	.	TRBD1	TGTGCCAGTAGTGTAGAGGGGGCGCGGCGGTCGACCGGGGAGCTGTTTTTT	CASSVEGARRSTGELFF
TRBV5-1	TRBJ1-6	.	.	TGCGCCAGCAGCTCCGGGTCCGCAGGACGAAATTCACCCCTCCACTTT	CASSSGSAGRNSPLHF
TRBV30	TRBJ2-3	.	.	TGTGCCTGGTTCCGAGTAAGCGGCCTCACAGATACGCAGTATTTT	CAWFRVSGLTDTQYF
TRBV3-1/TRBV3-2	TRBJ2-3	.	TRBD2	TGTGCCAGCAGCCAATTCGGCGGGAGGTTTAGCACAGATACGCAGTATTTT	CASSQFGGRFSTDTQYF
TRBV6-6	TRBJ1-2	.	.	TGTGCCAGCAGTTCCACCGTCTATGGCTACACCTTC	CASSSTVYGYTF
TRBV6-2/TRBV6-3	TRBJ1-5	.	.	TGTGCCAGCAGTTACCCGCACCGGGGGCAGCATTTT	CASSYPHRGQHF
TRBV6-5	TRBJ1-4	.	TRBD1	TGTGCCAGCACTACAGGGGGCGGTGTTAATGAAAAACTGTTTTTT	CASTTGGGVNEKLFF
TRBV5-1	TRBJ2-7	.	.	TGCGCCAGCAGCTTGGATGCGGGGATTTCCTCCTACGAGCAGTACTTC	CASSLDAGISSYEQYF
TRBV6-5	TRBJ1-2	.	TRBD1	TGTGCCAGCAGTTCCCGGGACAGGGATAAAGGGTATGGCTACACCTTC	CASSSRDRDKGYGYTF
TRBV4-1	TRBJ1-2	.	.	TGCGCCAGCAGCCTTAGCCGGGGGGCCGGCTACACCTTC	CASSLSRGAGYTF
TRBV18	TRBJ1-1	.	.	TGTGCCAGCTCACCAGCCCTTCTAGGACCGAGACCGAACACTGAAGCTTTCTTT	CASSPALLGPRPNTEAFF
TRBV27	TRBJ2-7	.	TRBD2	TGTGCCAGCAGTTTCTATGCCCCGGTTCGCGGGACTACCTACGAGCAGTACTTC	CASSFYAPVRGTTYEQYF
TRBV18	TRBJ1-1	.	TRBD1	TGTGCCAGCCCCGCGGGACAGGCAAACACTGAAGCTTTCTTT	CASPAGQANTEAFF
TRBV7-9	TRBJ2-3	few	.	TGTGCCAGCAGCTTTTGGGCAGCCCGCACAGATACGCAGTATTTT	CASSFWAARTDTQYF
TRBV10-3	TRBJ2-7	.	.	TGTGCCGCATCCAGGGGAAGGAACGAGCAGTACTTC	CAASRGRNEQYF
TRBV11-2	TRBJ2-3	few	.	TGTGCCAGCAGCTTAGAACAGATCACAGATACGCAGTATTTT	CASSLEQITDTQYF
TRBV11-3	TRBJ2-3	.	TRBD2	TGTGCCAGCAGCTTTTCCCGGGAGGGCCCCACAGATACGCAGTATTTT	CASSFSREGPTDTQYF
TRBV4-1	TRBJ1-2	.	.	TGCGCCAGCAGGTCCATCGGGGCGGGGACCGATGGCTACACCTTC	CASRSIGAGTDGYTF
TRBV6-1	TRBJ2-3	once	TRBD2	TGTGCCAGCAGTGTGGGTCTAGCGGGAGTGGGAAACACAGATACGCAGTATTTT	CASSVGLAGVGNTDTQYF
TRBV5-1	TRBJ1-3	few	.	TGCGCCAGCAGCCAGAGGGCGGGGGGAGCTGGAAACACCATATATTTT	CASSQRAGGAGNTIYF
TRBV7-9	TRBJ2-1	.	.	TGTGCCAGCAGCTGGGGGGTAGGAGTTGTCAATGAGCAGTTCTTC	CASSWGVGVVNEQFF
TRBV6-2/TRBV6-3	TRBJ1-6	.	TRBD1	TGTGCCAGCAGTTTCGGACAGGGTAATTCACCCCTCCACTTT	CASSFGQGNSPLHF
TRBV29-1	TRBJ1-1	once	.	TGCAGCGTTGGCTACAGGGCCCTCAAGGGGACTGAAGCTTTCTTT	CSVGYRALKGTEAFF
TRBV19	TRBJ1-1	.	TRBD1	TGTGCCACTCGTCCCGGGACAGGGAGAACTGAAGCTTTCTTT	CATRPGTGRTEAFF
TRBV29-1	TRBJ1-1	.	.	TGCAGCGTTGAATTAGGACCCACGGGCACTGAAGCTTTCTTT	CSVELGPTGTEAFF
TRBV6-6	TRBJ1-3	once	TRBD1	TGTGCCAGCAGTTTCGGACAGGGGGAGTCTGGAAACACCATATATTTT	CASSFGQGESGNTIYF
TRBV11-2	TRBJ2-7	.	.	TGTGCCAGCAGCTTAGGCCAGACCTCCTACGAGCAGTACTTC	CASSLGQTSYEQYF
TRBV12-3/TRBV12-4	TRBJ1-6	.	.	TGTGCCAGCAGTTTAGTCCAATCCGGGACCCTCCACTTT	CASSLVQSGTLHF
TRBV19	TRBJ1-5	.	.	TGTGCCAGTAGTATTCTCTACGGGAATCAGCCCCAGCATTTT	CASSILYGNQPQHF
TRBV5-1	TRBJ2-7	once	TRBD2	TGCGCCAGCAGCTTGGGGGGACTAGAATTCTACGAGCAGTACTTC	CASSLGGLEFYEQYF
TRBV28	TRBJ2-7	.	.	TGTGCCAGCAGTACGCCTGGGCCTTTTCGAGAGCAGTACTTC	CASSTPGPFREQYF
TRBV6-5	TRBJ1-4	.	.	TGTGCCACCTCGGCGGGAGGGGTTAACGGTGAAAAACTGTTTTTT	CATSAGGVNGEKLFF
TRBV27	TRBJ1-6	.	.	TGTGCCAGCAGTTCGCGACAGAGCTCCTATAATTCACCCCTCCACTTT	CASSSRQSSYNSPLHF
TRBV28	TRBJ2-7	.	.	TGTGCCAGCAGTTCCGGGGGTGGCGAGCAGTACTTC	CASSSGGGEQYF
TRBV11-2	TRBJ1-1	.	.	TGTGCCAGCAGCTTAGATCCGACAGACACTGAAGCTTTCTTT	CASSLDPTDTEAFF
TRBV5-1	TRBJ1-1	.	.	TGCGCCAGCAGACGGGACGTCGCGAACACTGAAGCTTTCTTT	CASRRDVANTEAFF
TRBV6-5	TRBJ2-3	.	TRBD2	TGTGCCAGCAGGGCGGGGGAGGGAGATACGCAGTATTTT	CASRAGEGDTQYF
TRBV7-6	TRBJ2-2	.	.	TGTGCCAGCAGCTTAGCCGGGCGGGGCGCGAACACCGGGGAGCTGTTTTTT	CASSLAGRGANTGELFF
TRBV6-6	TRBJ2-1	few	.	TGTGCCAGCAGTTACTCGAAGGTCAGGCGGGGCAATGAGCAGTTCTTC	CASSYSKVRRGNEQFF
TRBV6-5	TRBJ2-2	.	.	TGTGCCAGCACCAAACTAGGGGGAGTCGGCGGGGAGCTGTTTTTT	CASTKLGGVGGELFF
TRBV11-3	TRBJ1-1	.	.	TGTGCCAGCAGCCAACAGGGCCGTAGAGCTTTCTTT	CASSQQGRRAFF
TRBV19	TRBJ2-1	.	TRBD2	TGTGCCAGTAGTATCGGTAGCGGGGGGGCCCATGAGCAGTTCTTC	CASSIGSGGAHEQFF
TRBV10-3	TRBJ2-7	.	.	TGTGCCATCAGTGATGGGCCAGGGGGAGGGTACGAGCAGTACTTC	CAISDGPGGGYEQYF
TRBV12-5	TRBJ2-7	few	TRBD1	TGTGCTAGTGCCTATACTAAGACAGGGGATAACTACGAGCAGTACTTC	CASAYTKTGDNYEQYF
TRBV27	TRBJ1-6	.	.	TGTGCCAGCAGTTTATTAATGGTGTCAGGACCGCAGATTTCACCCCTCCACTTT	CASSLLMVSGPQISPLHF
TRBV27	TRBJ1-2	.	TRBD1	TGTGCCAGCAGTTTATCGGGACAGGGTAGCCCATTATATGGCTACACCTTC	CASSLSGQGSPLYGYTF